This is a list of T cell receptor beta chains from one sample in a study of blood T cell repertoires in COVID-19. Method: immunoSEQ multiplex PCR; TCRdb's copy keeps in-frame clones and lacks some. The data hold about 90,000 clones, with approximately 86% observed a single time. Material for sequencing was peripheral blood. The receptor source for this set is a woman in her seventies with active or convalescent COVID-19. Both conserved end residues are trimmed from each CDR3. The D gene is left open where the match is weak.

v_gene	j_gene	d_gene	CDR3aa
TRBV7-2	TRBJ1-4	TRBD1	ASRPGTGSEKLF
TRBV18	TRBJ2-1	-	ASSPQGYEQF
TRBV18	TRBJ1-5	-	ASSPLRGDGSNQPQH
TRBV2	TRBJ2-5	-	ASKGDQETQY
TRBV7-2	TRBJ1-6	-	ASRLTQTNSPLH
TRBV5-5	TRBJ2-7	-	ASSRQDAYEQY
TRBV11-2	TRBJ2-7	TRBD2	ASTKPPSGGFYEQY
TRBV18	TRBJ1-4	TRBD1	ASSPLSGTGVEKLF
TRBV29-1	TRBJ2-1	TRBD1	SVERPGTGGRNEQF
TRBV2	TRBJ2-2	-	ASSESGPPGELF
TRBV18	TRBJ1-5	TRBD1	ASSLATGLNQPQH
TRBV18	TRBJ2-1	TRBD1	ASSRDSKSEQF
TRBV7-2	TRBJ2-3	-	ASSLRLAGSTDTQY
TRBV28	TRBJ1-6	TRBD1	ASSLRTGAANSPLH
TRBV11-2	TRBJ2-3	TRBD1	ASSYGQGTDTQY
TRBV28	TRBJ1-4	TRBD1	ASSLLGQGGATNEKLF
TRBV7-9	TRBJ1-2	TRBD1	ASSLSTGGEGYT
TRBV5-1	TRBJ2-3	TRBD2	ASSWGTRHDSTDTQY
TRBV6-5	TRBJ1-1	-	ASKATGSAEAF
TRBV20-1	TRBJ2-7	-	SASSGGSYEQY
TRBV7-2	TRBJ2-7	-	ASSQNPNTGEQY
TRBV18	TRBJ1-5	-	ASSPSVAGMQPQH
TRBV9	TRBJ1-2	TRBD1	ASSVSGRGHDGYT
TRBV7-2	TRBJ2-2	-	ASILQGFTGELF
TRBV24-1	TRBJ2-1	TRBD2	ATGTSGLNEQF
TRBV7-9	TRBJ1-1	-	ASSFTGDTEAF
TRBV11-3	TRBJ2-3	-	ASSLTTSTDTQY
TRBV7-6	TRBJ2-3	TRBD2	ASSLGLAGGTSTDTQY
TRBV5-4	TRBJ1-3	TRBD1	ASSISAGTGAGNTIY